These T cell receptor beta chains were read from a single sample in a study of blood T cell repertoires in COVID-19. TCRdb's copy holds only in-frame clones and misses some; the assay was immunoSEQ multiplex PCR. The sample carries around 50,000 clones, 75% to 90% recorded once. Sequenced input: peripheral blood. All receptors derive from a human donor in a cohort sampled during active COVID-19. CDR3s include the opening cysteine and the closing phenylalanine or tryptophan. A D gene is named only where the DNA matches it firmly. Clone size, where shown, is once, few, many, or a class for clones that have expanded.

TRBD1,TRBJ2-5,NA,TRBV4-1,CASSQGQGTETQYF,TGCGCCAGCAGCCAGGGACAGGGAACGGAGACCCAGTACTTC
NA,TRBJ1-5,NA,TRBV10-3,CAISEGVSRNQPQHF,TGTGCCATCAGTGAAGGGGTTTCGAGGAATCAGCCCCAGCATTTT
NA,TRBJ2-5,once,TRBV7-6,CASSFNQETQYF,TGTGCCAGCAGCTTCAACCAAGAGACCCAGTACTTC
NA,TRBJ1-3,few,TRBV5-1,CASSLGQPSGNTIYF,TGCGCCAGCAGCTTGGGACAGCCCTCTGGAAACACCATATATTTT
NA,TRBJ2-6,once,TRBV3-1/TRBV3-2,CASSLLQGGSGANVLTF,TGTGCCAGCAGCCTACTCCAGGGGGGCTCTGGGGCCAACGTCCTGACTTTC
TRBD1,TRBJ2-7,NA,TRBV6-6,CASRTGQGSSYEQYF,TGTGCCAGCAGGACGGGACAGGGGAGCTCCTACGAGCAGTACTTC
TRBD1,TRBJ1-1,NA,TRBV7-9,CASVFRQGGRTEAFF,TGTGCCAGCGTCTTTAGACAGGGGGGTCGCACTGAAGCTTTCTTT
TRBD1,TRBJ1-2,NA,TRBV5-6,CASSMRPATGNYGYTF,TGTGCCAGCAGCATGCGACCCGCGACAGGGAACTATGGCTACACCTTC
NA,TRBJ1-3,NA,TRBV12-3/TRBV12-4,CASSPLSGNTIYF,TGTGCCAGCAGTCCCCTATCGGGAAACACCATATATTTT
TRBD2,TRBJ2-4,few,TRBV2,CASWGGSGDIQYF,TGTGCCAGCTGGGGTGGGAGCGGGGACATTCAGTACTTC
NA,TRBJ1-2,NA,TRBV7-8,CASSPRQVDYGYTF,TGTGCCAGCAGCCCCAGACAGGTCGACTATGGCTACACCTTC
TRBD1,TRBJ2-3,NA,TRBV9,CASSVERTGSTDTQYF,TGTGCCAGCAGCGTAGAAAGGACAGGGAGCACAGATACGCAGTATTTT
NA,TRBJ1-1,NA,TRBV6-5,CASSATEGTYTEAFF,TGTGCCAGCAGCGCTACGGAGGGTACCTACACTGAAGCTTTCTTT
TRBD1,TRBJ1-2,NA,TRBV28,CASYTGVGGYTF,TGTGCCAGCTATACAGGGGTGGGTGGCTACACCTTC
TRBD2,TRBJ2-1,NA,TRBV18,CASSPPGTTLYNEQFF,TGTGCCAGCTCACCCCCAGGGACTACGCTGTACAATGAGCAGTTCTTC
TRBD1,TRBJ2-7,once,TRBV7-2,CASSTGAGNYEQYF,TGTGCCAGCAGCACAGGGGCAGGGAACTACGAGCAGTACTTC
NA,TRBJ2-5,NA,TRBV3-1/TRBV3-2,CASSLRETQYF,TGTGCCAGCAGCCTTAGAGAGACCCAGTACTTC
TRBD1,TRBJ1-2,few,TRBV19,CASKDRAPNYGYTF,TGTGCCAGTAAGGACAGGGCCCCTAACTATGGCTACACCTTC
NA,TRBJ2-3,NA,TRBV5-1,CASSLAIAVSTDTQYF,TGCGCCAGCAGCTTGGCTATAGCGGTGAGCACAGATACGCAGTATTTT
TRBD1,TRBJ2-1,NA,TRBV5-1,CASSLGQGNLYEQFF,TGCGCCAGCAGCTTGGGACAGGGTAATCTCTATGAGCAGTTCTTC
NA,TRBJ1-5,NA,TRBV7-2,CASSSDRQYSNQPQHF,TGTGCCAGCAGCTCCGATCGACAGTATAGCAATCAGCCCCAGCATTTT
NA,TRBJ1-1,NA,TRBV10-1,CASSVGKGTEAFF,TGCGCCAGCAGTGTCGGGAAGGGCACTGAAGCTTTCTTT
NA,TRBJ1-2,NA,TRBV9,CASSAANANYGYTF,TGTGCCAGCAGCGCCGCTAATGCTAACTATGGCTACACCTTC
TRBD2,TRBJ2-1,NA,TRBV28,CASSELAGGYNEQFF,TGTGCCAGCAGTGAGCTAGCGGGGGGGTACAATGAGCAGTTCTTC
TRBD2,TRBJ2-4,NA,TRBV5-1,CASSLVTSGGAKNIQYF,TGCGCCAGCAGCTTGGTCACTAGCGGGGGAGCCAAAAACATTCAGTACTTC
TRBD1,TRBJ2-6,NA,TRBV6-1,CASSGDRGLSGANVLTF,TGTGCCAGCAGTGGGGACAGGGGGCTAAGTGGGGCCAACGTCCTGACTTTC
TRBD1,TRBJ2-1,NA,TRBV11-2,CASSLEGGTGGVYNEQFF,TGTGCCAGCAGCTTAGAGGGGGGTACAGGGGGAGTTTATAATGAGCAGTTCTTC
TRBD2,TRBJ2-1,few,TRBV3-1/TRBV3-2,CASSQRGGSYNEQFF,TGTGCCAGCAGCCAACGCGGGGGGTCCTACAATGAGCAGTTCTTC
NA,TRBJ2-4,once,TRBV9,CASSVDRVWEEFMAKNIQYF,TGTGCCAGCAGCGTAGACAGGGTTTGGGAAGAGTTCATGGCCAAAAACATTCAGTACTTC
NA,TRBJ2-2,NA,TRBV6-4,CASSDTSTGELFF,TGTGCCAGCAGTGACACTAGCACCGGGGAGCTGTTTTTT
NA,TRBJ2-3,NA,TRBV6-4,CASSDTAGTTDTQYF,TGTGCCAGCAGTGACACGGCGGGAACCACAGATACGCAGTATTTT
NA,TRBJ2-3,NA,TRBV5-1,CASSSGSRDTQYF,TGCGCCAGCAGCTCGGGAAGTAGGGATACGCAGTATTTT
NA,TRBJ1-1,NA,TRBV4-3,CASSVEMNTEAFF,TGCGCCAGCAGCGTAGAGATGAACACTGAAGCTTTCTTT
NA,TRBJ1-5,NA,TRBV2,CASSTRGIQPQHF,TGTGCCAGCAGCACAAGGGGCATTCAGCCCCAGCATTTT
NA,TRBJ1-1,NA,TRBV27,CASSPAGRQAFF,TGTGCCAGCAGTCCCGCGGGCCGCCAAGCTTTCTTT
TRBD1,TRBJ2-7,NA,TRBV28,CASLPTGQGAGLGSYEQYF,TGTGCCAGCCTACCGACGGGACAGGGGGCCGGGTTAGGCTCCTACGAGCAGTACTTC
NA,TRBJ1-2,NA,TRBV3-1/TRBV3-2,CASSQAVYGYTF,TGTGCCAGCAGCCAAGCAGTCTATGGCTACACCTTC
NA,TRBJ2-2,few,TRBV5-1,CASSLGQAQHGELFF,TGCGCCAGCAGCTTGGGACAGGCTCAACACGGGGAGCTGTTTTTT
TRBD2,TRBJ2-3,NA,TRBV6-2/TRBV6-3,CASSWRLAGGLGTDTQYF,TGTGCCAGCAGTTGGCGGCTAGCGGGGGGGTTGGGCACAGATACGCAGTATTTT
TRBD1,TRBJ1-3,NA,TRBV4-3,CASSLSRGVNTIYF,TGCGCCAGCAGCCTCTCCAGGGGGGTAAACACCATATATTTT
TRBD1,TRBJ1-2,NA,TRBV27,CASSPLGGTGDHYGYTF,TGTGCCAGCAGCCCTCTTGGAGGGACAGGGGATCACTATGGCTACACCTTC
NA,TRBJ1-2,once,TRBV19,CASSIGMEKSYGYTF,TGTGCCAGTAGTATAGGTATGGAGAAGAGCTATGGCTACACCTTC
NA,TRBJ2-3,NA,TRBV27,CASSFSRAADTQYF,TGTGCCAGCAGTTTTTCCAGGGCGGCAGATACGCAGTATTTT
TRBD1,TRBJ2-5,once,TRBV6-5,CASRETGGKETQYF,TGTGCCAGCAGGGAGACAGGGGGCAAAGAGACCCAGTACTTC
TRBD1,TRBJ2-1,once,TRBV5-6,CASTSTDRGINNEQFF,TGTGCCAGCACCTCCACAGACAGGGGGATAAACAATGAGCAGTTCTTC
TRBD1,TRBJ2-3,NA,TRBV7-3,CASSPDRGPADTQYF,TGTGCCAGCAGCCCCGACAGGGGACCCGCAGATACGCAGTATTTT
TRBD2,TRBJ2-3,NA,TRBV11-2,CASSLVAGGRADTQYF,TGTGCCAGCAGCTTAGTCGCGGGGGGGCGCGCAGATACGCAGTATTTT
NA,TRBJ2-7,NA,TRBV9,CASSVGGSAYEQYF,TGTGCCAGCAGCGTCGGCGGGTCAGCCTACGAGCAGTACTTC